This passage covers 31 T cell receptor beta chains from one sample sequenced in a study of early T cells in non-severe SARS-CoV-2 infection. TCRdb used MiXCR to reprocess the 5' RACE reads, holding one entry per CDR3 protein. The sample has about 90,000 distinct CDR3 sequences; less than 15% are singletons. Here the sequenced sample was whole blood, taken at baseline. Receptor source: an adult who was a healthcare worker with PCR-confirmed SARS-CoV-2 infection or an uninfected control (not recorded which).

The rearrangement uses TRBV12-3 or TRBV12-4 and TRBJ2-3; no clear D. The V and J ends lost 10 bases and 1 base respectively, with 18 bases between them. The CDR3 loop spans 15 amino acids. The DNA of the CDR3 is TGTGCCACCACCTTTGAAGGGCTACGCACAGATACGCAGTATTTT. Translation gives CATTFEGLRTDTQYF.

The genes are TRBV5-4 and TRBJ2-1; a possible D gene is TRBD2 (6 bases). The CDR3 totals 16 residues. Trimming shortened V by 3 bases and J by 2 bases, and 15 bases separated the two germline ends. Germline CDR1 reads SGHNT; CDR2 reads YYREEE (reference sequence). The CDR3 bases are TGTGCCAGCAGCTCCGGGACTCGCAGGACCTACAATGAGCAGTTCTTC. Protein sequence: CASSSGTRRTYNEQFF.

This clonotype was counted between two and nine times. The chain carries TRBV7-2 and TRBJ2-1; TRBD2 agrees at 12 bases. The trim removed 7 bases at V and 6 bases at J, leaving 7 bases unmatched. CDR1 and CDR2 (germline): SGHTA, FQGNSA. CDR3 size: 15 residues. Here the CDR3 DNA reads TGTGCCAGCAAACCCGGACTAGCGGGAACCAATGAGCAGTTCTTC. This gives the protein CASKPGLAGTNEQFF.

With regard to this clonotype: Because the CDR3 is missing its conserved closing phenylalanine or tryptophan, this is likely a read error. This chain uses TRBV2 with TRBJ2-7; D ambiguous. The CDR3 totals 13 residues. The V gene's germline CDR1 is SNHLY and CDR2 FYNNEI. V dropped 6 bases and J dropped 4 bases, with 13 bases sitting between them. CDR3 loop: CASRRNTEYEQYS. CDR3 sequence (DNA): TGTGCCAGCAGGAGGAACACAGAATACGAGCAGTACTCC.

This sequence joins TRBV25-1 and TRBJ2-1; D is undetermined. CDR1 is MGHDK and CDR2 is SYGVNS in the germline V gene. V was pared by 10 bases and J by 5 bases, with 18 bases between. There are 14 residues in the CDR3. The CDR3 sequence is CATVRGDLHNEQFF. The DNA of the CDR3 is TGTGCCACCGTGAGAGGAGACCTCCACAATGAGCAGTTCTTC.

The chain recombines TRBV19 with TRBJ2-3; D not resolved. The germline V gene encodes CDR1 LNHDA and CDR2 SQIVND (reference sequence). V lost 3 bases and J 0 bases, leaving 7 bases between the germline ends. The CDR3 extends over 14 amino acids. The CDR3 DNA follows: TGTGCCAGTAGTATGTCGGCTAGCACAGATACGCAGTATTTT. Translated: CASSMSASTDTQYF.

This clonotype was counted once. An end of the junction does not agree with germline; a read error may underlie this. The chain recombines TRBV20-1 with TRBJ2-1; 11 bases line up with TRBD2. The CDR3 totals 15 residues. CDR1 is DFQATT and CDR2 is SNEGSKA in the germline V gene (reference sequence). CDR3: CCARVSGRAYNEQFF. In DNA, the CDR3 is TGCTGTGCTAGAGTTAGCGGGAGGGCCTACAATGAGCAGTTCTTC.

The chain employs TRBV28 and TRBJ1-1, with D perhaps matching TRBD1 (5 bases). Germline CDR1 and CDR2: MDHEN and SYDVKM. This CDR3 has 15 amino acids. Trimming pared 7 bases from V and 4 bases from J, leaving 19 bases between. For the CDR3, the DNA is TGTGCCAGCAATGAGTCCCCAGGGCTAGTCACTGAAGCTTTCTTT. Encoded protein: CASNESPGLVTEAFF.

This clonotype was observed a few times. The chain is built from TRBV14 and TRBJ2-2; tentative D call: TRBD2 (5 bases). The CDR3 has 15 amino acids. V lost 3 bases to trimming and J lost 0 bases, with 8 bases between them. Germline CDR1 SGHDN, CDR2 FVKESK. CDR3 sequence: CASSQRGTNTGELFF. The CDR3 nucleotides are TGTGCCAGCAGCCAGAGAGGGACGAACACCGGGGAGCTGTTTTTT.

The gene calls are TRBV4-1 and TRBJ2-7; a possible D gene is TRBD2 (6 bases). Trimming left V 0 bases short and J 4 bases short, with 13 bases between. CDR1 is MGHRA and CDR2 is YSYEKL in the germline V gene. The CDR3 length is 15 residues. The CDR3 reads CASSQDPTRLYEQYF. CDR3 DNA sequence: TGCGCCAGCAGCCAAGATCCGACTAGACTATACGAGCAGTACTTC.

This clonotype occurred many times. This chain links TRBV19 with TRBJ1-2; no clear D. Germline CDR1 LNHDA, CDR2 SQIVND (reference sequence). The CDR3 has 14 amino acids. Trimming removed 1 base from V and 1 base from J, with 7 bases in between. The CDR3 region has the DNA TGTGCCAGTAGTATAGTCGGCGATAACTATGGCTACACCTTC. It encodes CASSIVGDNYGYTF.

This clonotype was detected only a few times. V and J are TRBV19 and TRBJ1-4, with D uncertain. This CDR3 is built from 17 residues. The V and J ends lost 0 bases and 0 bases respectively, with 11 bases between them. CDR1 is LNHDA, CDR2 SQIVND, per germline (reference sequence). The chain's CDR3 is CASSIEGSPATNEKLFF. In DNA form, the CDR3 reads TGTGCCAGTAGTATAGAAGGGAGTCCTGCAACTAATGAAAAACTGTTTTTT. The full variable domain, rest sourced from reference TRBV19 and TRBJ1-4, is DGGITQSPKYLFRKEGQNVTLSCEQNLNHDAMYWYRQDPGQGLRLIYYSQIVNDFQKGDIAEGYSVSREKKESFPLTVTSAQKNPTAFYLCASSIEGSPATNEKLFFGSGTQLSVL.

The CDR3 DNA is TGTGCCTGGAGTGCCTTTCCCCTTGAGGACACAGATACGCAGTATTTT. Its protein product is CAWSAFPLEDTDTQYF. The gene calls are TRBV30 and TRBJ2-3; the D is unclear. Per the germline V gene, CDR1 is GTSNPN and CDR2 is SVGIG (reference sequence). The germline V and J ends were trimmed by 1 base and 2 bases, with 16 bases remaining between them. This CDR3 spans 16 amino acids.

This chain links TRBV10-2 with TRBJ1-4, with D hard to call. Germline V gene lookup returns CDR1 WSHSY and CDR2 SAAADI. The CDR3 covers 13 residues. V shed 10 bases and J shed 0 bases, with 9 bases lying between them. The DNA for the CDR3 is TGCGCCACCAGAGTTGCAACTAATGAAAAACTGTTTTTT. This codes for CATRVATNEKLFF.

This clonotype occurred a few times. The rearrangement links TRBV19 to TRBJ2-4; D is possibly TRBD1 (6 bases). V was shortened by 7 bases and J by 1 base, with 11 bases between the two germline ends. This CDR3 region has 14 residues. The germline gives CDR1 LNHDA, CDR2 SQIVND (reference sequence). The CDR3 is CASTTTGAKNIQYF. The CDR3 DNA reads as TGTGCCAGTACCACAACAGGGGCCAAAAACATTCAGTACTTC.

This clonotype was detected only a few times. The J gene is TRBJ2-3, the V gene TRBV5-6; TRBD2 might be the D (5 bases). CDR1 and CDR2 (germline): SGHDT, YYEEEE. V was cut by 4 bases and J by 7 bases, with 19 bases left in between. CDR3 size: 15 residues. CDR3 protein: CASSGWTVSGNTQYF. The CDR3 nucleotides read TGTGCCAGCAGCGGTTGGACGGTGAGCGGAAATACGCAGTATTTT.

Here the CDR3 reads CASSTGQGLYEQYF. DNA of the CDR3: TGTGCCAGCAGCACCGGACAGGGACTCTACGAGCAGTACTTC. The chain is built from TRBV11-2 and TRBJ2-7; 8 bases are shared with TRBD1. This CDR3 is 14 amino acids long. CDR1 is SGHAT and CDR2 is FQNNGV in the germline V gene. The V and J ends lost 5 bases and 3 bases, in that order; junction bases with no gene match: 6.

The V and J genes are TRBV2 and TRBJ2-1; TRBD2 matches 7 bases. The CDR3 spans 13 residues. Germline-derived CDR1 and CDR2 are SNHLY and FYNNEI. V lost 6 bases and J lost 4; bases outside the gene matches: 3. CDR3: CASSGGLYNEQFF. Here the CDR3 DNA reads TGTGCCAGCAGCGGGGGGTTGTACAATGAGCAGTTCTTC.

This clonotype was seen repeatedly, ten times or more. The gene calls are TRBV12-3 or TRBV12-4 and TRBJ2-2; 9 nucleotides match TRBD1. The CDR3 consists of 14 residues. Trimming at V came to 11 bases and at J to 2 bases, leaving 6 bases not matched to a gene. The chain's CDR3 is CAGTGGGNTGELFF. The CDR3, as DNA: TGTGCCGGTACAGGGGGCGGTAACACCGGGGAGCTGTTTTTT.

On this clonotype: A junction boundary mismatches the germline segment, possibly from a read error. The CDR3 sequence: CASSPAGQRDGVF. In DNA form, the CDR3 reads TGTGCCAGCAGCCCAGCGGGACAGCGGGACGGGGTCTTC. The chain links TRBV7-2 to TRBJ2-1; D may be TRBD1 or TRBD2 (7 bases each). From germline, CDR1 is SGHTA and CDR2 FQGNSA. The CDR3 is 13 residues long.

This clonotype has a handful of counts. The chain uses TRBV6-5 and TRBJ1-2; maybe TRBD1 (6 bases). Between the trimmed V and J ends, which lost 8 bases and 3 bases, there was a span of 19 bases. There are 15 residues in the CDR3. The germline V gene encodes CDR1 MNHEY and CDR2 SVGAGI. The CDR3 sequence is CASLGADRSYYGYTF. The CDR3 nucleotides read TGTGCCAGCCTTGGCGCCGACAGGAGTTACTATGGCTACACCTTC.

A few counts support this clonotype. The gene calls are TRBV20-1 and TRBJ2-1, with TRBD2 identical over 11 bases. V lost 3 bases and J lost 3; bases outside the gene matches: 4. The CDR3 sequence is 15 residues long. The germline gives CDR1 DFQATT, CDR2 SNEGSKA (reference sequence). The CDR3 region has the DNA TGCAGTGCTAGGACTAGCGGGACCAGCTACAATGAGCAGTTCTTC. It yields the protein CSARTSGTSYNEQFF.

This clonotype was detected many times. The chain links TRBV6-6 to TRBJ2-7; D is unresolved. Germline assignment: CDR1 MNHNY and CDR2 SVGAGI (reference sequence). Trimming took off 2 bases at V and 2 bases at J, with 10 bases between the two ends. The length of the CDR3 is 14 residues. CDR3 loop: CASSYPTAPYEQYF. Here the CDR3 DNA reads TGTGCCAGCAGTTACCCGACGGCCCCCTACGAGCAGTACTTC.

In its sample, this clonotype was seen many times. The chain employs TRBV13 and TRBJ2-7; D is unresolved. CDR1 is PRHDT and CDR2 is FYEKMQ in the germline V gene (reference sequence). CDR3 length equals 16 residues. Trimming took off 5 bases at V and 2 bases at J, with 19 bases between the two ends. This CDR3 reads CASSVALGPSPYEQYF. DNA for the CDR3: TGTGCCAGCAGCGTAGCCTTGGGTCCCTCACCCTACGAGCAGTACTTC.

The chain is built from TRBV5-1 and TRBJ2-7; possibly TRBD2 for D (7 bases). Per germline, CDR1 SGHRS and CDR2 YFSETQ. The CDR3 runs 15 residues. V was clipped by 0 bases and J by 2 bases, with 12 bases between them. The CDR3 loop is CASSLDGGPTYEQYF. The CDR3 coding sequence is TGCGCCAGCAGCTTGGACGGGGGGCCCACCTACGAGCAGTACTTC.

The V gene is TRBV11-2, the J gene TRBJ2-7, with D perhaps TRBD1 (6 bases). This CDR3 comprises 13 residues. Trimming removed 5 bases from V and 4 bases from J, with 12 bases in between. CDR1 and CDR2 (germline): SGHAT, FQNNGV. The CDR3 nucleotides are TGTGCCAGCAGCCCCGGCAGGGGTTACGAGCAGTACTTC. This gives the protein CASSPGRGYEQYF.

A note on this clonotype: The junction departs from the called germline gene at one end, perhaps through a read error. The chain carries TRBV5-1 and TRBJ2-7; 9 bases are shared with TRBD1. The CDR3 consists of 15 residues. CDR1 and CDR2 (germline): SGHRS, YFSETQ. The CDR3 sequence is CASSPGTGISHEQYF. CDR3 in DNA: TGCGCCAGCAGCCCGGGGACAGGGATCTCCCACGAGCAGTACTTC.

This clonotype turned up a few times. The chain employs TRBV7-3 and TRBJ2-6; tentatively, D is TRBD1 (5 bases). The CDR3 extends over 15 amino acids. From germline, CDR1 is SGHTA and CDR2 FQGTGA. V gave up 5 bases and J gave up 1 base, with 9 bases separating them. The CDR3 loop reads CASSPPGSGANVLTF. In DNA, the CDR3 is TGTGCCAGCAGCCCCCCAGGGTCTGGGGCCAACGTCCTGACTTTC.

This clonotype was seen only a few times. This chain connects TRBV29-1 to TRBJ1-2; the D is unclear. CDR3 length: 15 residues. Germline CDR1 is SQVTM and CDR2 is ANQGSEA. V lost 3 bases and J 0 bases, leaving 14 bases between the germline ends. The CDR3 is CSVEQLAEANYGYTF. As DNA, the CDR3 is TGCAGCGTTGAGCAATTGGCAGAAGCTAACTATGGCTACACCTTC.

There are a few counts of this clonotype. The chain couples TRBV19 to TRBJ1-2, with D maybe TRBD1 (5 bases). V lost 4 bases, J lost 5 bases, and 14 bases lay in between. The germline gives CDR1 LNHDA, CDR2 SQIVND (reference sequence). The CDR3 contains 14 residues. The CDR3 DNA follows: TGTGCCAGTAGTACCCCGGGACTGCTGTATGGCTACACCTTC. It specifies CASSTPGLLYGYTF.

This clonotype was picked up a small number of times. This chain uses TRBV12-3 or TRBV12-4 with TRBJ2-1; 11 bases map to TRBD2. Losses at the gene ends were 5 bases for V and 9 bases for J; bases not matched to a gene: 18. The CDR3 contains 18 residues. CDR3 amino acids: CASSPTSGKIKVRGEQFF. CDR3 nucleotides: TGTGCCAGCAGTCCGACTAGCGGGAAAATCAAGGTCCGTGGTGAGCAGTTCTTC.